The 24 T cell receptor beta chains below all came from one sample that was sequenced in a study of post-analysis software for immune sequencing data. Study-wide findings and caveats: Patients carried a handful of TRBV segments more frequently than controls did, and TRBV5-6, TRBV5-1 and TRBV20-1 were among them.

Incorporated into the TCR beta cDNA libraries were unique molecular identifiers, which served to reduce PCR and sequencing biases. TCRdb re-analysed the PCR reads in MiXCR, keeping a single row per CDR3 protein. The top ten hold about 12% of the sample, which has about 500,000 distinct CDR3 sequences, nearly 45% seen once. No antigens are known for them. Sequencing was done on a sample of blood. The receptor source for this set is a girl between 10 and 17 years old with multiple sclerosis.

The gene calls are TRBV20-1 and TRBJ2-3; 7 nucleotides align to TRBD1. The J segment lost 1 base and the V segment lost 3 bases, leaving 1 base of the junction unmatched. CDR3 length: 13 amino acids. Germline assignment: CDR1 DFQATT and CDR2 SNEGSKA (reference sequence). The CDR3 region is CSASDRGTDTQYF. The CDR3, as DNA: TGCAGTGCTAGTGACAGGGGCACAGATACGCAGTATTTT.

The rearrangement uses TRBV5-1 and TRBJ2-7; the D gene is possibly TRBD1 (6 bases). The V and J ends lost 6 bases and 1 base respectively, with 11 bases between them. Germline V gene data show CDR1 as SGHRS and CDR2 as YFSETQ. This CDR3 region has 13 residues. CDR3 sequence: CASTGVGSYEQYF. In DNA form, the CDR3 reads TGCGCCAGCACAGGGGTTGGATCCTACGAGCAGTACTTC.

This clonotype was counted a single time. J is TRBJ1-3 and V is TRBV4-1; the match to TRBD1 covers 8 bases. CDR1 is MGHRA, CDR2 YSYEKL, per germline. The V segment lost 4 bases and the J segment 0 bases; nucleotides outside the gene matches: 14. There are 19 residues in the CDR3. The CDR3 DNA sequence: TGCGCCAGCAGCCCACAAACAGCTTGGACAGGGACCTCTGGAAACACCATATATTTT. Translating gives CASSPQTAWTGTSGNTIYF.

This clonotype was seen a few times. The chain has TRBV12-3 or TRBV12-4 and TRBJ2-5, with 13 bases identical to TRBD2. The CDR3 runs to 17 residues. The ends lost 6 bases at V and 1 base at J; junction bases unmatched: 8. The CDR3 protein is CASRFTSGRAIQETQYF. The CDR3 nucleotides read TGTGCCAGCAGATTCACTAGCGGGAGGGCCATCCAAGAGACCCAGTACTTC.

The chain couples TRBV20-1 to TRBJ2-4; D gene uncertain. CDR1 is DFQATT, CDR2 SNEGSKA, per germline (reference sequence). The CDR3 spans 14 residues. V was trimmed by 5 bases and J by 1 base, leaving 12 bases between them. CDR3 amino acids: CSADHRAAKNIQYF. CDR3 coding DNA: TGCAGTGCTGATCACCGGGCGGCCAAAAACATTCAGTACTTC.

The chain uses TRBV5-1 and TRBJ2-7, with TRBD1 matching 11 bases. The CDR3 length is 14 residues. In germline, CDR1 is SGHRS, CDR2 YFSETQ. The V segment lost 3 bases and the J segment 11 bases; nucleotides outside the gene matches: 10. This CDR3 reads CASSSGQGEETEYF. CDR3 nucleotides: TGCGCCAGCAGCTCGGGACAGGGGGAAGAGACCGAGTACTTC.

In this sample, this clonotype turned up a few times. This rearrangement joins TRBV2 to TRBJ2-1, with D perhaps TRBD1 (5 bases). Germline V lookup: CDR1 SNHLY, CDR2 FYNNEI. The CDR3 length is 13 residues. V lost 8 bases, J lost 8 bases, and 16 bases lay in between. CDR3 protein: CASGETAWDEQFF. The CDR3 DNA is TGTGCCAGCGGAGAGACAGCTTGGGATGAGCAGTTCTTC.

The CDR3 spells CSVAPITRDNEQFF. CDR3 coding DNA: TGCAGCGTTGCTCCCATTACACGGGACAATGAGCAGTTCTTC. V gene TRBV29-1 combines with J gene TRBJ2-1, with D hard to call. This CDR3 spans 14 amino acids. Germline V gene lookup returns CDR1 SQVTM and CDR2 ANQGSEA. The ends were cut back, 4 bases at V and 5 bases at J, with 15 bases in the middle.

V usage is TRBV12-3 or TRBV12-4 and J usage is TRBJ2-3; D gene ambiguous. The CDR3 is 12 amino acids. V was trimmed by 4 bases and J by 4 bases, leaving 6 bases between them. In DNA form, the CDR3 reads TGTGCCAGCAGTTCCACCCCAGATACGCAGTATTTT. Translated, it gives CASSSTPDTQYF.

The chain recombines TRBV11-2 with TRBJ1-6; D might be TRBD1 (5 bases). CDR1 SGHAT and CDR2 FQNNGV come from the germline V gene. V was pared by 6 bases and J by 8 bases, with 17 bases between. The CDR3 has 15 amino acids. The CDR3 nucleotides are TGTGCCAGCAGGATGCCAGGGAGATCCTATTCACCCCTCCACTTT. Translating gives CASRMPGRSYSPLHF.

V is TRBV5-1 and J is TRBJ2-4; unclear D gene. TRBJ2-7 explains the end of the DNA better; the J call may be wrong. There are 15 residues in the CDR3. The germline CDR1 and CDR2 sequences are SGHRS and YFSETQ. The CDR3, as DNA: TGCGCCAGCAGCCCCCGGGCTAGTTTAGGCTACGAGCAGTACTTC. It encodes CASSPRASLGYEQYF.

This clonotype was detected ten times or more. This chain links TRBV29-1 with TRBJ2-3, with D hard to call. Germline V gene lookup returns CDR1 SQVTM and CDR2 ANQGSEA. Trimming left V 8 bases short and J 2 bases short, with 14 bases between. This CDR3 has 13 residues. The CDR3: CSWREQNTDTQYF. The CDR3 nucleotides read TGCAGCTGGCGCGAACAGAACACAGATACGCAGTATTTT.

The table lists this clonotype with a few counts. The chain uses TRBV20-1 and TRBJ2-2, with 9 bases matching TRBD1. Germline CDR1 and CDR2: DFQATT and SNEGSKA (reference sequence). V gave up 2 bases and J gave up 0 bases; unmatched junction bases: 4. The CDR3 length is 16 residues. CDR3 DNA sequence: TGCAGTGCTAGACCAACAGGGGGCACGAACACCGGGGAGCTGTTTTTT. This translates into CSARPTGGTNTGELFF.

The chain combines TRBV12-3 or TRBV12-4 with TRBJ2-1; perhaps D is TRBD1 or TRBD2 (6 bases each). The CDR3 runs to 13 residues. V was pared by 6 bases and J by 9 bases, with 15 bases between. The CDR3: CASSYGKGGEQFF. The CDR3 nucleotides are TGTGCCAGCAGCTATGGAAAGGGGGGTGAGCAGTTCTTC.

The CDR3 sequence: CASSRGLAGDTGELFF. In nucleotides, the CDR3 is TGTGCCAGCAGCCGAGGACTAGCGGGAGACACCGGGGAGCTGTTTTTT. The V call is TRBV4-2, the J call TRBJ2-2; 13 nucleotides align to TRBD2. There are 16 residues in the CDR3. Losses at the gene ends were 4 bases for V and 3 bases for J; bases not matched to a gene: 2. Germline loops: CDR1 LGHNA, CDR2 YNFKEQ.

The table lists this clonotype with a count of one. J is TRBJ2-7 and V is TRBV4-3; D may be TRBD1 or TRBD2 (5 bases each). V was trimmed by 4 bases and J by 3 bases, leaving 16 bases between them. The CDR3 is 15 residues long. The germline CDR1 and CDR2 sequences are LGHNA and YSLEER. As DNA, the CDR3 is TGCGCCAGCAGCCTCAGACCGGGACCCAACTACGAGCAGTACTTC. Its translation is CASSLRPGPNYEQYF.

The genes are TRBV5-1 and TRBJ2-7; D is perhaps TRBD2 (5 bases). Trimming cost V 6 bases and J 1 base, with 11 bases left between them. This CDR3 contains 13 residues. Germline V gene lookup returns CDR1 SGHRS and CDR2 YFSETQ. Written as DNA, the CDR3 is TGCGCCAGCACCCCTGAGGGATCCTACGAGCAGTACTTC. Its protein product is CASTPEGSYEQYF.

This clonotype was detected once. This chain joins TRBV7-9 and TRBJ2-1, with D tentatively TRBD2 (6 bases). V shed 1 base and J shed 1 base, with 8 bases lying between them. CDR1 is SEHNR and CDR2 is FQNEAQ in the germline V gene (reference sequence). This CDR3 comprises 15 residues. This CDR3 reads CASSLVGLSYNEQFF. As DNA, the CDR3 is TGTGCCAGCAGCTTAGTAGGACTATCCTACAATGAGCAGTTCTTC.

V is TRBV7-9 and J is TRBJ2-7; TRBD1 aligns across 8 bases. Germline V gives CDR1 SEHNR, CDR2 FQNEAQ (reference sequence). V shed 1 base, J shed 1 base, and the junction held 6 bases outside the gene matches. The CDR3 spans 16 residues. CDR3 nucleotides: TGTGCCAGCAGCTTAGATGGGACAGGAGCATCCTACGAGCAGTACTTC. It yields the protein CASSLDGTGASYEQYF. The full variable domain, with the rest looked up from reference TRBV7-9 and TRBJ2-7, is DTGVSQNPRHKITKRGQNVTFRCDPISEHNRLYWYRQTLGQGPEFLTYFQNEAQLEKSRLLSDRFSAERPKGSFSTLEIQRTEQGDSAMYLCASSLDGTGASYEQYFGPGTRLTVT.

This rearrangement joins TRBV20-1 to TRBJ2-1; 10 positions agree with TRBD2. The CDR3 covers 15 residues. CDR1 and CDR2 from the germline V gene are DFQATT and SNEGSKA (reference sequence). The V gene end was trimmed by 1 base and the J gene end by 2 bases; junction bases not matched to a gene: 2. Written as DNA, the CDR3 is TGCAGTGCTAGAGGGACTAGCGGAGCCTACAATGAGCAGTTCTTC. This sequence encodes CSARGTSGAYNEQFF.

This rearrangement joins TRBV9 to TRBJ2-1; maybe TRBD2 (5 bases). The CDR3 is 14 amino acids. Trimming removed 3 bases from V and 6 bases from J, with 13 bases in between. In germline, CDR1 is SGDLS, CDR2 YYNGEE. The CDR3 DNA reads as TGTGCCAGCAGCGGAGGGAAAGCCCCCAATGAGCAGTTCTTC. Translating gives CASSGGKAPNEQFF.

V and J are TRBV28 and TRBJ2-1, with 11 bases matching TRBD2. Looked up from germline, CDR1 is MDHEN and CDR2 is SYDVKM. With 2 bases clipped from V and 0 bases from J, the junction kept 15 bases outside the gene matches. This CDR3 has 21 amino acids. Here the CDR3 reads CASSLRELAGVPWSSYNEQFF. CDR3 nucleotide sequence: TGTGCCAGCAGTTTAAGAGAACTAGCGGGAGTCCCCTGGAGCTCCTACAATGAGCAGTTCTTC.

The CDR3: CASSQNAKLAGASNEQFF. The CDR3 coding sequence is TGTGCCAGCAGCCAAAACGCCAAGCTAGCGGGAGCCTCAAATGAGCAGTTCTTC. This chain links TRBV7-9 with TRBJ2-1, with 10 nucleotides matching TRBD2. V shed 5 bases, J shed 7 bases, and the junction held 17 bases outside the gene matches. This CDR3 is built from 18 residues. The germline gives CDR1 SEHNR, CDR2 FQNEAQ (reference sequence).

The rearrangement joins TRBV28 to TRBJ2-1; 11 bases map to TRBD2. Trimming cost V 1 base and J 3 bases; bases outside gene matches: 8. This CDR3 comprises 18 residues. Germline CDR1 and CDR2: MDHEN and SYDVKM. CDR3 in amino acids: CASSLSYGTSGIYNEQFF. CDR3 DNA: TGTGCCAGCAGTTTATCTTACGGGACTAGCGGAATCTACAATGAGCAGTTCTTC. The full variable domain, its missing parts supplied by reference TRBV28 and TRBJ2-1, is DVKVTQSSRYLVKRTGEKVFLECVQDMDHENMFWYRQDPGLGLRLIYFSYDVKMKEKGDIPEGYSVSREKKERFSLILESASTNQTSMYLCASSLSYGTSGIYNEQFFGPGTRLTVL.